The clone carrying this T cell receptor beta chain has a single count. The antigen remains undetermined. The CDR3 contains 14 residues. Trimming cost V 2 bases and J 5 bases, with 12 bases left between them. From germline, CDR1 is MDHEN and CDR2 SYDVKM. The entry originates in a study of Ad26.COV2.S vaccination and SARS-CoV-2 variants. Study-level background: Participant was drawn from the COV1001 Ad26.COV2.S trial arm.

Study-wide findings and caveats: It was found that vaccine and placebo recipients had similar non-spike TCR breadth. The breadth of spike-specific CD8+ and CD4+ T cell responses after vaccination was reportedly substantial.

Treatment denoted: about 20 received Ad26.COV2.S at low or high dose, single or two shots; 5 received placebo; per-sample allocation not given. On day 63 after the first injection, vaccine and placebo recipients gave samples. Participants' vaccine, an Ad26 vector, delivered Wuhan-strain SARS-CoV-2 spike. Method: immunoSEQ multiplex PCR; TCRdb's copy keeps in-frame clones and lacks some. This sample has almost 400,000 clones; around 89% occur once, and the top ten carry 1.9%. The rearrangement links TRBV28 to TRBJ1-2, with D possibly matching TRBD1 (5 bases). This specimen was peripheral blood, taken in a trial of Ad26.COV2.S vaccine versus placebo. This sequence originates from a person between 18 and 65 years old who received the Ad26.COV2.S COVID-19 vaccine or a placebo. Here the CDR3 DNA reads TGTGCCAGCAGTTTACCAGGGTGGGCATATGGCTACACCTTC. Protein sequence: CASSLPGWAYGYTF.